These 8 T cell receptor beta chains originate from one sample sequenced in a study of OX40 agonist ivuxolimab in advanced cancers. Assay: immunoSEQ multiplex PCR; the TCRdb copy retains only in-frame clones and omits some. The data hold 75,000 to 95,000 clones, with 85% observed a single time. Sequencing used CD4+ or CD8+ T cells sorted from blood, obtained in a trial of the OX40 agonist ivuxolimab. These receptors were taken from an adult with an advanced solid tumor such as melanoma, head and neck, liver or kidney cancer.

The gene calls are TRBV9 and TRBJ1-3; unclear D gene. The germline V gene encodes CDR1 SGDLS and CDR2 YYNGEE. V lost 0 bases, J lost 0 bases, and 10 bases lay in between. The CDR3 is made up of 16 amino acids. The CDR3, as DNA: TGTGCCAGCAGCGTAGCTACGCTGGGCTCTGGAAACACCATATATTTT. Its protein product is CASSVATLGSGNTIYF. Supplemented by reference TRBV9 and TRBJ1-3, the full variable domain reads DSGVTQTPKHLITATGQRVTLRCSPRSGDLSVYWYQQSLDQGLQFLIQYYNGEERAKGNILERFSAQQFPDLHSELNLSSLELGDSALYFCASSVATLGSGNTIYFGEGSWLTVV.

The chain couples TRBV7-3 to TRBJ2-1; D might be TRBD2 (6 bases). The CDR3 has 14 amino acids. Germline lookup yields CDR1 SGHTA and CDR2 FQGTGA. The V gene lost 7 bases and the J gene lost 6 bases, with 16 bases spanning the gap. CDR3 DNA: TGTGCCAGCAAGCTCCAGCCCGGGGGCAATGAGCAGTTCTTC. Its protein is CASKLQPGGNEQFF.

V usage is TRBV7-2 and J usage is TRBJ1-3; D is perhaps TRBD1 (6 bases). CDR1 and CDR2 (germline): SGHTA, FQGNSA. The CDR3 has 13 amino acids. Between the trimmed V and J ends, which lost 1 base and 7 bases, there was a span of 8 bases. The CDR3, as DNA: TGTGCCAGCAGCTTAGAAAGGGGGAACACCATATATTTT. Amino acids: CASSLERGNTIYF.

V gene TRBV5-1 combines with J gene TRBJ2-3; 9 bases align to TRBD1. V dropped 2 bases and J dropped 3; count of bases not matched to a gene: 4. This CDR3 spans 15 amino acids. Germline V lookup: CDR1 SGHRS, CDR2 YFSETQ. The CDR3 spells CASSFLTGGTDTQYF. CDR3 nucleotide sequence: TGCGCCAGCAGCTTTCTGACAGGGGGGACAGATACGCAGTATTTT.

The V and J genes are TRBV7-9 and TRBJ2-7, with 11 nucleotides matching TRBD1. J gave up 5 bases and V 4 bases, and 4 bases lay outside the gene matches. Looked up from germline, CDR1 is SEHNR and CDR2 is FQNEAQ (reference sequence). This CDR3 is 14 amino acids long. The CDR3 coding sequence is TGTGCCAGCAGCTCGGACAGGGGGCCAGACGAGCAGTACTTC. This sequence encodes CASSSDRGPDEQYF.

The gene calls are TRBV5-4 and TRBJ2-3, with D possibly TRBD1 on 6 matching bases. The ends were cut back, 0 bases at V and 2 bases at J, with 10 bases in the middle. This CDR3 is 15 amino acids long. Germline V gene data show CDR1 as SGHNT and CDR2 as YYREEE (reference sequence). CDR3 nucleotide sequence: TGTGCCAGCAGCTTGGCGGGACACAACACAGATACGCAGTATTTT. It specifies CASSLAGHNTDTQYF.

In its sample, this clone was seen once. This chain connects TRBV30 to TRBJ2-3, with D possibly TRBD2 on 5 matching bases. Trimming left V 3 bases short and J 0 bases short, with 10 bases between. Germline CDR1 GTSNPN, CDR2 SVGIG (reference sequence). The CDR3 covers 14 residues. The CDR3 here is CAWSATGSTDTQYF. In DNA form, the CDR3 reads TGTGCCTGGAGCGCAACGGGGAGCACAGATACGCAGTATTTT.

The gene calls are TRBV7-3 and TRBJ2-1; 11 nucleotides line up with TRBD2. The V gene's germline CDR1 is SGHTA and CDR2 FQGTGA. The V segment lost 2 bases and the J segment 4 bases; nucleotides outside the gene matches: 13. The CDR3 loop spans 19 amino acids. This CDR3 is CASSLLPLQLAGEYNEQFF. The DNA for the CDR3 is TGTGCCAGCAGCTTATTACCCTTACAACTAGCGGGAGAATACAATGAGCAGTTCTTC.